The rows below give T cell receptor beta chains drawn from one sample of a study of blood T cells in healthy people across ages. TCRdb reprocessed the 5' RACE reads via MiXCR and lists one record per CDR3 protein. The sample shows 600,000 to 800,000 distinct CDR3 sequences, 40% to 65% of them seen only once. Source material: blood. The receptor source for this set is a woman over 75 in good health. Both conserved end residues are part of each CDR3. D genes are given only for firm matches. For some rows the clone size is stated as once, few or many, or as a class when expanded; others skip it.

v_call	clone_size	d_call	j_call	cdr3_aa	cdr3_nt
TRBV4-2	-	TRBD2	TRBJ2-5	CASSQEKGLGGNQETQYF	TGTGCCAGCAGCCAAGAAAAGGGTCTGGGGGGGAACCAAGAGACCCAGTACTTC
TRBV29-1	-	-	TRBJ1-2	CSVEVAAKFNGYTF	TGCAGCGTTGAAGTTGCCGCCAAATTTAATGGCTACACCTTC
TRBV9	-	TRBD2	TRBJ2-3	CASSVSGGLAGAGTDTQYF	TGTGCCAGCAGCGTATCCGGCGGACTAGCGGGAGCCGGGACAGATACGCAGTATTTT
TRBV5-6	-	-	TRBJ2-7	CASSFSTGIDEQYF	TGTGCCAGCAGTTTTTCAACAGGGATCGACGAGCAGTACTTC
TRBV12-3/TRBV12-4	-	-	TRBJ1-2	CASTSEPNYGYTF	TGTGCCAGCACTTCGGAGCCAAACTATGGCTACACCTTC
TRBV7-2	-	TRBD1	TRBJ2-7	CASSPRTGSSYEQYF	TGTGCCAGCAGCCCCCGGACAGGATCGTCCTACGAGCAGTACTTC
TRBV9	many	-	TRBJ2-3	CASSVSPDTQYF	TGTGCCAGCAGCGTATCGCCAGATACGCAGTATTTT
TRBV29-1	-	-	TRBJ1-2	CSVRRAAAGYTF	TGCAGCGTCAGACGGGCCGCCGCTGGCTACACCTTC
TRBV9	-	-	TRBJ1-6	CASSVEPGDRNSPLHF	TGTGCCAGCAGCGTTGAACCAGGGGACCGGAATTCACCCCTCCACTTT
TRBV24-1	-	-	TRBJ2-4	CATSDADAKNIQYF	TGTGCCACCAGTGATGCGGATGCCAAAAACATTCAGTACTTC
TRBV25-1	-	-	TRBJ2-7	CASSIFAYEQYF	TGTGCCAGCAGTATATTTGCCTACGAGCAGTACTTC
TRBV20-1	-	TRBD2	TRBJ2-7	CSAPVPSGGSYEQYF	TGCAGTGCTCCAGTCCCTAGCGGGGGATCCTACGAGCAGTACTTC
TRBV12-3/TRBV12-4	-	TRBD2	TRBJ2-3	CASSAPGLVTPDAQYF	TGTGCCAGCAGCGCTCCGGGACTAGTAACCCCAGATGCGCAGTATTTT
TRBV6-1	-	-	TRBJ2-7	CASSDMDIPNEQYF	TGTGCCAGCAGTGATATGGACATTCCCAACGAGCAGTACTTC
TRBV7-9	-	-	TRBJ2-4	CASSLEGGFIQYF	TGTGCCAGCAGCTTAGAGGGCGGGTTCATTCAGTACTTC
TRBV9	-	-	TRBJ2-7	CASSAGTVSYEQYF	TGTGCCAGCAGCGCTGGGACGGTCTCCTACGAGCAGTACTTC
TRBV11-2	-	TRBD2	TRBJ2-7	CASSSGGGSSYEQYF	TGTGCCAGCAGCTCCGGGGGGGGATCCTCCTACGAGCAGTACTTC
TRBV7-9	many	TRBD2	TRBJ2-3	CASSSPRASGLRRADTQYF	TGTGCCAGCAGCTCACCCCGGGCTAGCGGCCTTCGTAGGGCAGATACGCAGTATTTT
TRBV11-2	-	-	TRBJ2-2	CASSSRRATGELFF	TGTGCCAGCAGCAGTAGGAGGGCTACCGGGGAGCTGTTTTTT
TRBV29-1	-	-	TRBJ2-1	CSVVQGSKVNEQFF	TGCAGCGTTGTCCAAGGGTCCAAGGTAAATGAGCAGTTCTTC
TRBV5-1	-	-	TRBJ2-7	CASSPGGLVDEQYF	TGCGCCAGCAGCCCAGGGGGGCTGGTTGATGAGCAGTACTTC
TRBV15	many	-	TRBJ2-7	CATSRDKQGFSGAEQYF	TGTGCCACCAGCAGAGACAAACAGGGTTTCTCGGGTGCCGAGCAGTACTTC
TRBV7-2	-	-	TRBJ2-4	CASSLGSGLRYF	TGTGCCAGCAGCTTAGGGAGCGGGCTTCGGTACTTC